The next 29 T cell receptor beta chains were all read from a single sample in a study of blood T cell repertoires in COVID-19. The protocol was immunoSEQ multiplex PCR, while the TCRdb copy is restricted to in-frame clones and leaves out a portion. The table includes over 300,000 clones, 70% to 90% detected once. Sequencing was done on a sample of PBMCs or T cells enriched from blood (not recorded which). The receptors originated from a woman aged 30 to 39 who had recovered from COVID-19.

The chain uses TRBV19 and TRBJ2-7; 9 bases line up with TRBD1. CDR1 and CDR2 (germline): LNHDA, SQIVND (reference sequence). J gave up 2 bases and V 1 base, and 3 bases lay outside the gene matches. This CDR3 region has 15 residues. CDR3 sequence (DNA): TGTGCCAGTAGTATAGGACAGGGGGGAACCTACGAGCAGTACTTC. Translating it yields CASSIGQGGTYEQYF.

The chain is built from TRBV10-3 and TRBJ2-1; 11 bases fit TRBD2. The CDR3 has 16 amino acids. Per germline, CDR1 ENHRY and CDR2 SYGVKD. Trimming at V came to 0 bases and at J to 6 bases, leaving 4 bases not matched to a gene. The CDR3 nucleotides are TGTGCCATCAGTGAGTCAAGTCTAGCGGGGGGCAATGAGCAGTTCTTC. This codes for CAISESSLAGGNEQFF.

This rearrangement joins TRBV4-3 to TRBJ2-2; D is undetermined. CDR1 and CDR2 from the germline V gene are LGHNA and YSLEER. The CDR3 is made up of 14 amino acids. Trimming pared 4 bases from V and 5 bases from J, leaving 11 bases between. The CDR3 DNA follows: TGCGCCAGCAGCCTAAACGGGTATACCGGGGAGCTGTTTTTT. Translated: CASSLNGYTGELFF.

CDR3 coding DNA: TGTGCCAGCACCCCAACAGGCGGGGTGAATCAGCCCCAGCATTTT. Protein: CASTPTGGVNQPQHF. The chain is built from TRBV2 and TRBJ1-5, with D maybe TRBD1 (5 bases). V was trimmed by 7 bases and J by 4 bases, leaving 17 bases between them. The CDR3 consists of 15 residues. Per germline, CDR1 SNHLY and CDR2 FYNNEI. The full variable domain, with the rest looked up from reference TRBV2 and TRBJ1-5, is EPEVTQTPSHQVTQMGQEVILRCVPISNHLYFYWYRQILGQKVEFLVSFYNNEISEKSEIFDDQFSVERPDGSNFTLKIRSTKLEDSAMYFCASTPTGGVNQPQHFGDGTRLSIL.

V and J are TRBV6-5 and TRBJ1-4, with D uncertain. Germline values: CDR1 MNHEY, CDR2 SVGAGI. The CDR3 runs 15 residues. V was clipped by 6 bases and J by 0 bases, with 11 bases between them. The CDR3 loop reads CASSAQLSTNEKLFF. DNA for the CDR3: TGTGCCAGCAGCGCCCAACTTTCAACTAATGAAAAACTGTTTTTT.

This clone has more than one count but fewer than ten. The chain joins TRBV19 to TRBJ1-5; TRBD1 might be the D (5 bases). This CDR3 contains 15 residues. CDR1 and CDR2 from the germline V gene are LNHDA and SQIVND (reference sequence). V was pared by 3 bases and J by 6 bases, with 15 bases between. The CDR3 sequence is CASSIGTGVLQPQHF. For the CDR3, the DNA is TGTGCCAGTAGTATCGGGACGGGAGTACTTCAGCCCCAGCATTTT. Using reference TRBV19 and TRBJ1-5 for the parts outside the CDR3, the full variable domain is DGGITQSPKYLFRKEGQNVTLSCEQNLNHDAMYWYRQDPGQGLRLIYYSQIVNDFQKGDIAEGYSVSREKKESFPLTVTSAQKNPTAFYLCASSIGTGVLQPQHFGDGTRLSIL.

V is TRBV5-1 and J is TRBJ2-4; 10 bases are a match to TRBD1. Unmatched junction bases numbered 3, after V lost 2 bases and J lost 1 base. The CDR3 length is 16 residues. CDR1 is SGHRS, CDR2 YFSETQ, per germline. The CDR3 coding sequence is TGCGCCAGCAGCTTTGGGGACAGGGGTGCCAAAAACATTCAGTACTTC. Amino acids: CASSFGDRGAKNIQYF.

V and J are TRBV27 and TRBJ1-2, with 7 bases identical to TRBD1. This CDR3 is built from 17 residues. Germline lookup yields CDR1 MNHEY and CDR2 SMNVEV (reference sequence). The junction had 18 bases not matched to a gene; V was cut back by 5 bases and J by 6 bases. The CDR3 nucleotides are TGTGCCAGCAGTCAAACCCCCCCGACAGGGATTTCACATGGCTACACCTTC. This sequence encodes CASSQTPPTGISHGYTF.

The V and J genes are TRBV9 and TRBJ2-1; D might be TRBD2 (5 bases). Trimming took 0 bases from V and 5 from J, leaving 15 bases between them. Germline V gives CDR1 SGDLS, CDR2 YYNGEE. The CDR3 consists of 16 residues. This CDR3 is CASSVAAEPGNNEQFF. As DNA, the CDR3 is TGTGCCAGCAGCGTAGCGGCCGAACCGGGGAACAATGAGCAGTTCTTC. The whole variable domain, remainder taken from reference TRBV9 and TRBJ2-1, is DSGVTQTPKHLITATGQRVTLRCSPRSGDLSVYWYQQSLDQGLQFLIQYYNGEERAKGNILERFSAQQFPDLHSELNLSSLELGDSALYFCASSVAAEPGNNEQFFGPGTRLTVL.

This chain uses TRBV5-1 with TRBJ1-2, with TRBD1 matching 9 bases. After removal of 4 bases from V and 2 bases from J, the junction contained 6 bases not matched to a gene. Germline values: CDR1 SGHRS, CDR2 YFSETQ. CDR3 length: 15 residues. The CDR3 protein is CASSPGTGTNYGYTF. The CDR3 coding sequence is TGCGCCAGCAGCCCCGGGACAGGGACCAACTATGGCTACACCTTC.

This clone was detected only a few times. The chain uses TRBV4-2 and TRBJ1-1; 8 nucleotides line up with TRBD1. This CDR3 is 15 amino acids long. V shed 0 bases and J 4 bases; nucleotides not matched to a gene: 4. Germline CDR1 reads LGHNA; CDR2 reads YNFKEQ. CDR3 region: CASSQDLTGGTEAFF. The CDR3 DNA reads as TGTGCCAGCAGCCAAGATCTAACAGGGGGCACTGAAGCTTTCTTT.

The chain links TRBV19 to TRBJ1-2, with 9 bases matching TRBD1. J lost 5 bases, V lost 4 bases, and 14 bases had no gene match. The CDR3 runs to 17 residues. Germline CDR1 and CDR2: LNHDA and SQIVND (reference sequence). This CDR3 is CASSTGTGLSKVYGYTF. The CDR3 DNA sequence: TGTGCCAGTAGTACCGGGACAGGGTTATCGAAGGTTTATGGCTACACCTTC.

V gene TRBV27 combines with J gene TRBJ1-2, with D possibly TRBD1 on 5 matching bases. CDR3 length: 15 residues. Germline V gives CDR1 MNHEY, CDR2 SMNVEV (reference sequence). V was shortened by 5 bases and J by 4 bases, with 17 bases between the two germline ends. CDR3 residues: CASSPLGGTLYGYTF. CDR3 bases: TGTGCCAGCAGTCCCTTGGGAGGGACCCTCTATGGCTACACCTTC.

This chain joins TRBV29-1 and TRBJ1-2; 11 nucleotides agree with TRBD1. Per the germline V gene, CDR1 is SQVTM and CDR2 is ANQGSEA. The junction had 8 bases not matched to a gene; V was cut back by 8 bases and J by 6 bases. This CDR3 is built from 13 residues. The CDR3 protein is CSILDRGLDGYTF. The CDR3 region has the DNA TGCAGCATTTTGGACAGGGGGCTTGATGGCTACACCTTC.

The chain couples TRBV6-2 or TRBV6-3 to TRBJ1-2; D is unclear. The germline gives CDR1 MNHEY, CDR2 SVGEGT. V was clipped by 0 bases and J by 5 bases, with 10 bases between them. CDR3 length: 14 residues. CDR3 DNA sequence: TGTGCCAGCAGTTACTCAGTGACACCTTATGGCTACACCTTC. This gives the protein CASSYSVTPYGYTF.

The rearrangement joins TRBV30 to TRBJ1-1; 7 bases are shared with TRBD1. Germline V gene lookup returns CDR1 GTSNPN and CDR2 SVGIG (reference sequence). The CDR3 is 12 amino acids. Trimming took 3 bases from V and 5 from J; bases not matched to a gene: 3. The CDR3 sequence: CAWSPTGTEAFF. The CDR3 region has the DNA TGTGCCTGGAGCCCGACAGGGACTGAAGCTTTCTTT.

On this clone itself: One junction end disagrees with the germline gene, perhaps due to a read error. CDR3 sequence: CAIRESVRTVF. For the CDR3, the DNA is TGTGCCATCAGGGAGTCAGTCAGGACAGTCTTT. This chain uses TRBV10-3 with TRBJ1-1, with D maybe TRBD1 (6 bases). Germline CDR1 and CDR2: ENHRY and SYGVKD. The CDR3 has 11 amino acids.

The CDR3 coding sequence is TGTGCCAGCAGTCGTCGGGACATGCGCTATGGCTACACCTTC. It specifies CASSRRDMRYGYTF. J is TRBJ1-2 and V is TRBV3-1 (or the pseudogene TRBV3-2), with TRBD1 as a possible D gene (6 bases). Germline CDR1 and CDR2: LGHDT and YNNKEL (reference sequence). Trimming removed 6 bases from V and 4 bases from J, with 15 bases in between. The CDR3 extends over 14 amino acids.

The chain is built from TRBV19 and TRBJ2-2; TRBD2 might be the D (5 bases). The germline V gene encodes CDR1 LNHDA and CDR2 SQIVND (reference sequence). The V end was cut by 3 bases, the J end by 4 bases, with 9 bases between. The CDR3 runs 14 residues. The CDR3 bases are TGTGCCAGTAGTATCGGCAGCGGCACCGGGGAGCTGTTTTTT. Translated: CASSIGSGTGELFF.

The gene calls are TRBV30 and TRBJ1-6, with no clear D. This CDR3 spans 11 amino acids. CDR1 and CDR2 from the germline V gene are GTSNPN and SVGIG (reference sequence). The ends were cut back, 2 bases at V and 8 bases at J, with 4 bases in the middle. The CDR3 region has the DNA TGTGCCTGGAGTCGGGATTCACCCCTCCACTTT. Translated: CAWSRDSPLHF.

This sequence joins TRBV7-9 and TRBJ1-2, with D possibly matching TRBD1 (5 bases). The V and J ends lost 4 bases and 8 bases respectively, with 20 bases between them. This CDR3 region has 15 residues. The V gene's germline CDR1 is SEHNR and CDR2 FQNEAQ (reference sequence). The chain's CDR3 is CASSSGTGEGWGYTF. The CDR3 DNA is TGTGCCAGCAGCTCAGGGACGGGAGAAGGGTGGGGCTACACCTTC.

This chain links TRBV12-3 or TRBV12-4 with TRBJ1-1; D may be TRBD1 (5 bases). CDR3 length equals 12 residues. V dropped 3 bases and J dropped 7 bases, with 9 bases sitting between them. CDR3 region: CASSLRQGEAFF. CDR3 in DNA: TGTGCCAGCAGTTTGCGGCAGGGTGAAGCTTTCTTT.

V and J are TRBV5-6 and TRBJ1-6, with D tentatively TRBD1 (6 bases). Germline V CDR1 and CDR2: SGHDT, YYEEEE. The CDR3 totals 14 residues. V lost 4 bases, J lost 9 bases, and 14 bases lay in between. DNA of the CDR3: TGTGCCAGCAGCCGCCGAGGGGGAGTTTCACCCCTCCACTTT. It specifies CASSRRGGVSPLHF.

The chain is built from TRBV11-3 and TRBJ2-1, with D tentatively TRBD1 (5 bases). The V and J ends lost 5 bases and 7 bases respectively, with 18 bases between them. This CDR3 is built from 15 residues. Germline V CDR1 and CDR2: SGHNT, YENEEA. CDR3 residues: CASSPGQGLQNEQFF. CDR3 in DNA: TGTGCCAGCAGCCCCGGACAAGGGTTACAAAATGAGCAGTTCTTC.

The V and J genes are TRBV5-1 and TRBJ2-3; TRBD2 agrees at 8 bases. The V gene's germline CDR1 is SGHRS and CDR2 YFSETQ. CDR3 length: 13 residues. Germline trimming cut 3 bases from V and 8 bases from J; bases unmatched to any gene: 5. The CDR3 sequence: CASSSELAATQYF. In DNA form, the CDR3 reads TGCGCCAGCAGCTCCGAACTAGCGGCTACGCAGTATTTT.

The chain recombines TRBV13 with TRBJ1-2; a weak D match, TRBD1 (6 bases). CDR1 and CDR2 (germline): PRHDT, FYEKMQ (reference sequence). V lost 0 bases, J lost 1 base, and 6 bases lay in between. CDR3 length: 14 amino acids. The CDR3 protein is CASSLGGGNYGYTF. The CDR3, as DNA: TGTGCCAGCAGCTTAGGAGGGGGTAACTATGGCTACACCTTC.

The chain uses TRBV7-9 and TRBJ2-3; no clear D. Between the trimmed V and J ends, which lost 1 base and 3 bases, there was a span of 14 bases. The CDR3 sequence is 16 residues long. CDR1 and CDR2 (germline): SEHNR, FQNEAQ (reference sequence). DNA of the CDR3: TGTGCCAGCAGCTTAGGACACCAAAGCCCGACAGATACGCAGTATTTT. It codes for CASSLGHQSPTDTQYF.

The chain couples TRBV4-1 to TRBJ1-1; 9 bases align to TRBD1. CDR1 is MGHRA, CDR2 YSYEKL, per germline. The CDR3 extends over 18 amino acids. J gave up 1 base and V 3 bases, and 12 bases lay outside the gene matches. CDR3 sequence (DNA): TGCGCCAGCAGCCAGGATGGACAGGGGAAGGCCGGGAACACTGAAGCTTTCTTT. Protein sequence: CASSQDGQGKAGNTEAFF.

The rearrangement joins TRBV6-2 or TRBV6-3 to TRBJ1-2; 8 nucleotides match TRBD1. The junction had 8 bases not matched to a gene; V was cut back by 0 bases and J by 8 bases. Germline V gene sequence: CDR1 MNHEY, CDR2 SVGEGT. CDR3 length equals 15 residues. CDR3 amino acids: CASSYSDRVHGGYTF. The CDR3 DNA follows: TGTGCCAGCAGTTACTCGGACAGGGTCCATGGGGGCTACACCTTC.